This T cell receptor (beta chain) was obtained from a study of blood T cell repertoires in COVID-19 (dated by TCRdb to about 2020). Concerning the study at large: Samples from collaborators originated in the United States, Italy and Spain and spanned both the acute and convalescent phases of COVID-19. The prospective study material was composed of cDNA or gDNA derived from T cells, B-cell-depleted T cells, or PBMCs. The sample metadata nearly always contained a de-identified subject ID, COVID-19 status, age in years and sex. Subjects who had been exposed to COVID-19, were actively infected with it, or had recovered from it provided the deeply sampled blood TCRbeta repertoires that made up the dataset. The samples were drawn from the first 160 participants of the ongoing ImmuneRACE study and from 950 to 1,500 subjects provided by 6 global collaborators. Where available, HLA class I and class II types were taken from metadata supplied by the sample provider and were not determined by assay-based typing. A freely available public database, intended as a resource for researchers studying the immune response to SARS-CoV-2, is where the repertoires were released. The investigation overall reported the following: The quantity of clinical and demographic metadata differed by source and by participant and was supplied without curation.

Worth noting for this clone: The specificity of this receptor is unknown. No quality values exist for individual bases; no much larger clone is one base distant.

Measured from the cysteine to the phenylalanine, the CDR3 is 14 residues long. Solely the CDR3 DNA is kept, with 42 bases framed from the first base. CDR1 is given as LNHDA and CDR2 as SQIVND, both from the germline V gene (reference sequence). V is cut by 3 bases and J by 5 bases, and the space between the germline ends is 10 bases. Participants in the prospective study were aged roughly 18 to 90 years, lived in about two dozen United States geographic areas, and enrolled through a virtual design. Cohort assignment in the prospective study relied on participant-reported clinical history from a screening survey and a study questionnaire. Each participant in the prospective study had whole blood, serum and a nasopharyngeal or oropharyngeal swab collected by mobile phlebotomists. Additional blood draws and questionnaires over an approximately two-month period could optionally be provided by prospective study participants. Before DNA extraction, prospective study blood samples were shipped either frozen or at room temperature.

TCRbeta CDR3 regions were amplified from genomic DNA by means of the immunoSEQ Assay, a bias-controlled multiplex PCR. The authors' analysis ran thus. The number of nucleated cells in each sample was estimated from the amplification of reference gene primers within the assay. To quantify the absolute abundance of each unique TCRbeta CDR3 rearrangement, sequence reads were collapsed and filtered. For each sample, productive Simpson clonality was calculated as the square root of Simpson's diversity index across productive rearrangements. TCRdb stores this immuneACCESS table with in-frame sequences only. Part of the clones is absent; in the studies checked, under half of the shortfall reflects unresolved V genes, and no reason is known for the rest. Clone size and V and J calls were adopted from that table, with D and trimming inferred from the DNA. Recorded for this sample are about 50,000 clones; around 80% of them occurred a single time. The biggest ten clones account for under 6% of the sample.

The sequencing sample was made of PBMCs or T cells enriched from blood (not recorded which). This TCR was sampled from a woman in her forties or fifties with acute COVID-19. This chain joins TRBV19 to TRBJ1-4; the D segment cannot be called with confidence. The nucleotide sequence reads as follows: TGTGCCAGTAGTATGATAGGAGTGAATGAAAAACTGTTTTTT. This codes for CASSMIGVNEKLFF.